These 10 T cell receptor beta chains were all obtained from the same sample, sequenced in a study of T cell repertoires in cytomegalovirus infection. TCRdb re-called the reads with MiXCR, one entry per CDR3 protein. The sample carries roughly 240,000 distinct CDR3 sequences, roughly 6.5% recorded once. Material: PBMCs. The receptor set was obtained from a human donor in good health (CMV status not recorded). Some clones in this sample may be carry-over from other donors' samples.

The chain employs TRBV28 and TRBJ2-1; 7 bases line up with TRBD1. CDR3 length: 14 amino acids. V shed 3 bases, J shed 6 bases, and the junction held 5 bases outside the gene matches. The germline gives CDR1 MDHEN, CDR2 SYDVKM. CDR3 DNA: TGTGCCAGCAGTTTCCGGGACAGCTCCAATGAGCAGTTCTTC. Its protein is CASSFRDSSNEQFF.

The chain uses TRBV29-1 and TRBJ2-1; 8 bases align to TRBD2. V trimming: 6 bases; J trimming: 0 bases; junction bases outside the gene matches: 7. Per germline, CDR1 SQVTM and CDR2 ANQGSEA. The CDR3 has 15 amino acids. In nucleotides, the CDR3 is TGCAGCGTCGCGGGACTAGTGAGCTCCTACAATGAGCAGTTCTTC. This codes for CSVAGLVSSYNEQFF.

This clonotype was seen at least ten times. The CDR3 region is CASSYGGSRFQETQYF. In nucleotides, the CDR3 is TGTGCCAGCAGTTACGGCGGATCGCGTTTCCAAGAGACCCAGTACTTC. This rearrangement joins TRBV6-2 or TRBV6-3 to TRBJ2-5; D remains ambiguous. Trimming removed 2 bases at V and 1 base at J, with 14 bases between. The CDR3 spans 16 residues. CDR1 MNHEY and CDR2 SVGEGT come from the germline V gene.

The chain combines TRBV5-6 with TRBJ1-5; TRBD1 is a possible D gene (5 bases). Germline loops: CDR1 SGHDT, CDR2 YYEEEE. The V end was cut by 3 bases, the J end by 3 bases, with 10 bases between. The CDR3 runs to 14 residues. The CDR3 loop is CASSSGLTNQPQHF. The CDR3 region has the DNA TGTGCCAGCAGCTCGGGACTGACCAATCAGCCCCAGCATTTT.

This clonotype was counted between two and nine times. The genes are TRBV4-2 and TRBJ2-1; 11 bases fit TRBD2. The V gene end was trimmed by 0 bases and the J gene end by 4 bases; junction bases not matched to a gene: 8. This CDR3 spans 18 amino acids. CDR1 LGHNA and CDR2 YNFKEQ come from the germline V gene. The CDR3 protein is CASSQDRDSGGGYNEQFF. The DNA for the CDR3 is TGTGCCAGCAGCCAAGATCGGGATAGCGGGGGGGGATACAATGAGCAGTTCTTC.

This clonotype was counted ten times or more. The chain has TRBV28 and TRBJ1-2; 7 positions match TRBD1. This CDR3 has 18 residues. Germline lookup yields CDR1 MDHEN and CDR2 SYDVKM. Unmatched junction bases numbered 23, after V lost 6 bases and J lost 7 bases. The CDR3 reads CASSNPGGGQSTRGGYTF. The DNA for the CDR3 is TGTGCCAGCAGCAACCCAGGGGGGGGACAGTCGACACGTGGTGGCTACACCTTC.

This clonotype was counted ten times or more. V and J are TRBV29-1 and TRBJ2-5; 7 bases are shared with TRBD1. Trimming removed 6 bases from V and 7 bases from J; junction bases left unmatched: 14. The length of the CDR3 is 14 residues. CDR1 is SQVTM and CDR2 is ANQGSEA in the germline V gene. CDR3 sequence reads: CSVEPTGAVGTQYF. As DNA, the CDR3 is TGCAGCGTCGAACCTACAGGGGCGGTGGGGACCCAGTACTTC. The whole variable domain, remainder taken from reference TRBV29-1 and TRBJ2-5, is SAVISQKPSRDICQRGTSLTIQCQVDSQVTMMFWYRQQPGQSLTLIATANQGSEATYESGFVIDKFPISRPNLTFSTLTVSNMSPEDSSIYLCSVEPTGAVGTQYFGPGTRLLVL.

This clonotype was observed many times. This chain uses TRBV24-1 with TRBJ1-2, with a possible D match to TRBD1 (6 bases). This CDR3 has 13 residues. In germline, CDR1 is KGHDR, CDR2 SFDVKD. Deletions cut 8 bases from V and 2 bases from J, with 11 bases between. DNA for the CDR3: TGTGCCACCACCTCGACAGGAAACTATGGCTACACCTTC. It specifies CATTSTGNYGYTF.

This clonotype was counted at least ten times. V usage is TRBV14 and J usage is TRBJ2-7; 7 nucleotides match TRBD2. The CDR3 covers 15 residues. The germline V gene has CDR1 SGHDN and CDR2 FVKESK. V trimming: 1 base; J trimming: 0 bases; junction bases outside the gene matches: 3. For the CDR3, the DNA is TGTGCCAGCAGCCAAGGGCGGGGGACCTCCTACGAGCAGTACTTC. Its translation is CASSQGRGTSYEQYF.

The gene calls are TRBV4-2 and TRBJ2-3; 8 nucleotides match TRBD2. Germline loops: CDR1 LGHNA, CDR2 YNFKEQ. The CDR3 contains 14 residues. V gave up 4 bases and J gave up 1 base; unmatched junction bases: 1. The CDR3 sequence is CASSRRGGTDTQYF. DNA of the CDR3: TGTGCCAGCAGCCGGCGGGGGGGCACAGATACGCAGTATTTT.